The clone carrying this T cell receptor beta chain was detected a few times. Its antigen is undetermined. Germline CDR1 and CDR2: SGHRS and YFSETQ. CDR3 size: 14 residues. The ends were cut back, 4 bases at V and 4 bases at J, with 14 bases in the middle. The use of a sample-barcoded 5' primer and a J-beta primer mix characterized a second PCR of roughly 6 to 11 cycles. All cDNA molecules were each tagged by a template-switch adaptor with 12 random nucleotides. TCRdb re-called the 5' RACE reads through MiXCR, storing one row per CDR3 protein. The sample holds some 880,000 distinct CDR3 sequences, about 37% seen once. The data were taken from a study of blood T cells in healthy people across ages. Study as a whole: The capture of about one barcoded beta molecule per two T cells was achieved by template switching.

Study conclusions and caveats: Estimated diversity, derived from one million T cells, was regarded as an underestimate. There was a strong correlation between TCR beta diversity and naive T cell percentage.

The chain employs TRBV5-1 and TRBJ1-1; D call uncertain. Sequenced input: blood. The source of this sequence is a young man in good health. The CDR3 sequence: CASSVAVRATEAFF. In DNA form, the CDR3 reads TGCGCCAGCAGCGTTGCCGTTAGGGCCACTGAAGCTTTCTTT.